The subject of this entry is one TCR beta chain. Its specificity is unknown. Whether given at about 4 or about 12 weeks, second doses were pooled. Sequenced by immunoSEQ multiplex PCR; TCRdb stores in-frame clones only, minus some. The table shows over 150,000 clones, with approximately 94% occurring only once. This sample was included in a study of T cell responses to AZD1222 COVID-19 vaccine. Points from the study as a whole: Donors, mostly white British, included more females; clonal diversity was possibly underestimated. None of the repertoires were sampled until the peak T cell response had passed.

Source: peripheral blood, taken 28 days after the second AZD1222 dose. This TCR was recovered from an adult who received the AZD1222 COVID-19 vaccine.

The CDR3 nucleotides read TGTGCCAGCAGTACTGGACAGGGACTGAACACTGAAGCTTTCTTT. Protein: CASSTGQGLNTEAFF. The chain employs TRBV6-2 or TRBV6-3 and TRBJ1-1; 8 nucleotides agree with TRBD1. After removal of 5 bases from V and 0 bases from J, the junction contained 5 bases not matched to a gene. CDR3 length: 15 residues. CDR1 is MNHEY, CDR2 SVGEGT, per germline.